A selection of T cell receptor beta chains follows, all from one sample in a study of neurological immune-mediated disorders. TCRdb passed the 5' RACE reads through MiXCR, listing each CDR3 protein once. The sample lists 65,000 to 75,000 distinct CDR3 sequences, about 5.1% occurring once. What was sequenced was PBMCs. These receptors all come from a woman aged 65 to 85 with multiple sclerosis. Each CDR3 is given with its conserved first and last residue. Each record gives: clone size, D gene, CDR3 length, V gene, J gene, CDR3 DNA, CDR3 protein. The D gene is left open where the match is weak. Size values are once, few and many counts, or a class for expanded clones, and some rows have none.

many	TRBD2	14	TRBV20-1	TRBJ2-3	TGCAGTGCTAGAGACCCCCGGGGGGCAGATACGCAGTATTTT	CSARDPRGADTQYF
many	.	14	TRBV7-6	TRBJ2-7	TGTGCCAGCAGCTTAGGCCTTAGCTCCTACGAGCAGTACTTC	CASSLGLSSYEQYF
many	TRBD1	13	TRBV19	TRBJ1-1	TGTGCCAGTAGTAGACAGGGGGACACTGAAGCTTTCTTT	CASSRQGDTEAFF
many	.	15	TRBV9	TRBJ1-1	TGTGCCAGCAGCGTAGATGGCGGGATGAACACTGAAGCTTTCTTT	CASSVDGGMNTEAFF
many	TRBD2	17	TRBV5-1	TRBJ2-5	TGCGCCAGCAGCTTGGGCGGGACTAGCAGGCCCCAAGAGACCCAGTACTTC	CASSLGGTSRPQETQYF
many	.	15	TRBV20-1	TRBJ2-2	TGCAGTGCTAGAGAGGGGGCCGTTGGCACCGGGGAGCTGTTTTTT	CSAREGAVGTGELFF
many	.	16	TRBV5-1	TRBJ2-7	TGCGCCAGCAGCTTCGTTGCCGGGACCGCTACCTACGAGCAGTACTTC	CASSFVAGTATYEQYF
few	.	14	TRBV30	TRBJ2-7	TGTGCCTGGAGTGTAAGCTGGCGCACCTACGAGCAGTACTTC	CAWSVSWRTYEQYF
.	.	12	TRBV12-2	TRBJ1-2	TGTGCAAGTCGCCAATTACCGGATGGCTACACCTTC	CASRQLPDGYTF
many	TRBD1	14	TRBV20-1	TRBJ1-2	TGCAGTGCTACAGGGGGACAGGGGGCCTATGGCTACACCTTC	CSATGGQGAYGYTF